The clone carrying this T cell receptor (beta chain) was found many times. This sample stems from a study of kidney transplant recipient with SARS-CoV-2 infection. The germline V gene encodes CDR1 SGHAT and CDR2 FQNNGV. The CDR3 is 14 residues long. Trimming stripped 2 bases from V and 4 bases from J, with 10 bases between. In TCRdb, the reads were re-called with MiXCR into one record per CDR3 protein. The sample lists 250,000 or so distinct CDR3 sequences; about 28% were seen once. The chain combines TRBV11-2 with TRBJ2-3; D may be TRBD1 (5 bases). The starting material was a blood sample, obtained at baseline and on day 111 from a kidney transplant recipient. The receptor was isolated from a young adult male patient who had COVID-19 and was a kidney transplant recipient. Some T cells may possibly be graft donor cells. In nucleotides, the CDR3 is TGTGCCAGCAGCTTACTAGGGGATTCAGATACGCAGTATTTT. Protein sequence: CASSLLGDSDTQYF.